The 20 T cell receptor beta chains in this list originate from one sample, sequenced in a study of post-analysis software for immune sequencing data. Study-level points and caveats: Roughly 5 TRBV segments occurring more often in patients than controls included TRBV5-6, TRBV5-1 and TRBV20-1.

Their antigen targets remain unknown. TCR beta libraries were prepared from cDNA with unique molecular identifiers. TCRdb reprocessed the PCR reads via MiXCR and lists one record per CDR3 protein. The repertoire includes hundreds of thousands of distinct CDR3 sequences, roughly 36% of them detected once, and around 15% sits in the top ten. Sequencing was done on a sample of blood. These receptors were taken from a girl between 5 and 17 years old with multiple sclerosis.

The chain carries TRBV11-2 and TRBJ2-5; D is possibly TRBD1 or TRBD2 (5 bases each). Trimming removed 4 bases at V and 2 bases at J, with 14 bases between. From germline, CDR1 is SGHAT and CDR2 FQNNGV. The CDR3 loop spans 15 amino acids. The CDR3 sequence is CASSSRGRFQETQYF. The CDR3 nucleotides are TGTGCCAGCAGCTCCCGGGGCAGGTTTCAAGAGACCCAGTACTTC.

This clonotype turned up a few times. This chain joins TRBV11-3 and TRBJ2-4; 7 nucleotides line up with TRBD1. CDR3 length equals 13 residues. Germline V lookup: CDR1 SGHNT, CDR2 YENEEA. The trim removed 5 bases at V and 8 bases at J, leaving 6 bases unmatched. CDR3 amino acids: CASSGQEMDIQYF. The CDR3 DNA is TGTGCCAGCAGCGGACAGGAGATGGACATTCAGTACTTC.

This CDR3 reads CATQLAGGNTGELFF. CDR3 nucleotides: TGTGCCACCCAACTAGCGGGGGGCAACACCGGGGAGCTGTTTTTT. V usage is TRBV7-3 and J usage is TRBJ2-2; 12 positions match TRBD2. The trim removed 10 bases at V and 2 bases at J, leaving 5 bases unmatched. The CDR3 sequence is 15 residues long. Germline-derived CDR1 and CDR2 are SGHTA and FQGTGA. Combining the CDR3 with reference TRBV7-3 and TRBJ2-2 gives the whole variable domain GAGVSQTPSNKVTEKGKYVELRCDPISGHTALYWYRQSLGQGPEFLIYFQGTGAADDSGLPNDRFFAVRPEGSVSTLKIQRTERGDSAVYLCATQLAGGNTGELFFGEGSRLTVL.

This clonotype was counted once. This chain uses TRBV5-5 with TRBJ1-3, with D unresolved. Germline V gene data show CDR1 as SGHKS and CDR2 as YYEKEE (reference sequence). This CDR3 comprises 15 residues. Trimming cost V 1 base and J 4 bases, with 12 bases left between them. The CDR3 reads CASSLSVSGGNTIYF. CDR3 sequence (DNA): TGTGCCAGCAGCTTGTCAGTCTCGGGGGGAAACACCATATATTTT.

This chain connects TRBV18 to TRBJ1-5, with D perhaps TRBD1 (5 bases). This CDR3 is built from 14 residues. The V gene lost 8 bases and the J gene lost 8 bases, with 19 bases spanning the gap. In germline, CDR1 is KGHSH, CDR2 LQKENI. The CDR3: CASAPGSQGEPQHF. The CDR3 bases are TGTGCCAGCGCCCCGGGATCTCAAGGGGAGCCCCAGCATTTT. Using reference TRBV18 and TRBJ1-5 for the parts outside the CDR3, the full variable domain is NAGVMQNPRHLVRRRGQEARLRCSPMKGHSHVYWYRQLPEEGLKFMVYLQKENIIDESGMPKERFSAEFPKEGPSILRIQQVVRGDSAAYFCASAPGSQGEPQHFGDGTRLSIL.

This clonotype was counted between two and nine times. The V and J genes are TRBV27 and TRBJ2-7, with TRBD1 as a possible D gene (6 bases). V was cut by 4 bases and J by 6 bases, with 10 bases left in between. The V gene's germline CDR1 is MNHEY and CDR2 SMNVEV (reference sequence). This CDR3 is built from 12 residues. This chain's CDR3 is CASSYSGAEQYF. In nucleotides, the CDR3 is TGTGCCAGCAGTTACTCAGGGGCCGAGCAGTACTTC.

Only a few counts were recorded for this clonotype. V gene TRBV12-3 or TRBV12-4 combines with J gene TRBJ2-1; D gene unclear. CDR3 size: 10 residues. Trimming took 6 bases from V and 7 from J, leaving 4 bases between them. The DNA of the CDR3 is TGTGCCAGCAGGGGGAATGAGCAGTTCTTC. It encodes CASRGNEQFF.

This chain links TRBV7-2 with TRBJ1-5; 9 bases match TRBD1. This CDR3 comprises 14 residues. V was clipped by 5 bases and J by 6 bases; unmatched bases: 5. Germline V gene lookup returns CDR1 SGHTA and CDR2 FQGNSA. CDR3 nucleotide sequence: TGTGCCAGCAGCGCCCGACAGGGGGGTCAGCCCCAGCATTTT. Translating gives CASSARQGGQPQHF.

This clonotype came up a few times. The chain combines TRBV12-3 or TRBV12-4 with TRBJ1-6; the D is unclear. The V and J ends lost 6 bases and 9 bases respectively, with 9 bases between them. The CDR3 length is 12 residues. In DNA form, the CDR3 reads TGTGCCAGCAGCTTGTTGGGTTCACCCCTCCACTTT. Protein: CASSLLGSPLHF.

This clonotype occurred a few times. The rearrangement links TRBV29-1 to TRBJ2-1; 10 bases fit TRBD2. The CDR3 runs 15 residues. J gave up 0 bases and V 5 bases, and 4 bases lay outside the gene matches. Germline V gene sequence: CDR1 SQVTM, CDR2 ANQGSEA. The CDR3 reads CSVRAGGSSYNEQFF. The CDR3, as DNA: TGCAGCGTTCGAGCGGGGGGGAGCTCCTACAATGAGCAGTTCTTC.

The V and J genes are TRBV24-1 and TRBJ1-1; TRBD1 might be the D (6 bases). The CDR3 length is 15 residues. Germline CDR1 reads KGHDR; CDR2 reads SFDVKD. V lost 3 bases and J 2 bases, leaving 12 bases between the germline ends. CDR3 nucleotide sequence: TGTGCCACCAGTGATGGGCAGGGGACAAACACTGAAGCTTTCTTT. This codes for CATSDGQGTNTEAFF.

This chain links TRBV4-1 with TRBJ1-1; 8 nucleotides line up with TRBD1. This CDR3 comprises 17 residues. Germline trimming cut 4 bases from V and 5 bases from J; bases unmatched to any gene: 15. Germline CDR1 is MGHRA and CDR2 is YSYEKL. The CDR3 region has the DNA TGCGCCAGCAGCCCCCGGACAGGGACGGGACTGAGGACTGAAGCTTTCTTT. Amino acid sequence: CASSPRTGTGLRTEAFF.

This clonotype showed up just a few times. V usage is TRBV5-5 and J usage is TRBJ2-1; 11 bases align to TRBD2. The CDR3 has 16 amino acids. After removal of 3 bases from V and 7 bases from J, the junction contained 9 bases not matched to a gene. The germline CDR1 and CDR2 sequences are SGHKS and YYEKEE (reference sequence). The CDR3 DNA follows: TGTGCCAGCAGCTCCTTGACTAGCGGGGCGTCGAATGAGCAGTTCTTC. Its protein is CASSSLTSGASNEQFF.

The J gene is TRBJ2-3, the V gene TRBV20-1; possibly TRBD2 for D (6 bases). Germline V lookup: CDR1 DFQATT, CDR2 SNEGSKA (reference sequence). V lost 7 bases, J lost 6 bases, and 20 bases lay in between. This CDR3 comprises 14 residues. This CDR3 is CSVITRGAGDTQYF. DNA for the CDR3: TGCAGTGTCATTACCCGTGGTGCGGGGGATACGCAGTATTTT.

This clonotype was detected a few times. The rearrangement uses TRBV12-3 or TRBV12-4 and TRBJ2-7; 8 bases agree with TRBD1. The CDR3 extends over 15 amino acids. V lost 7 bases to trimming and J lost 2 bases; unmatched junction nucleotides: 10. CDR3 coding DNA: TGTGCCAGCACCTTGGGGACAGGCTCCACCTACGAGCAGTACTTC. Translation gives CASTLGTGSTYEQYF.

Comment on this clonotype: This clone may be a read error of a much larger clone one base away. V and J are TRBV10-3 and TRBJ2-1; a weak D match, TRBD2 (5 bases). V lost 0 bases to trimming and J lost 13 bases, with 19 bases between them. The CDR3 has 15 amino acids. Germline CDR1 and CDR2: ENHRY and SYGVKD. The CDR3 here is CAISESKRGGETQFF. The CDR3, as DNA: TGTGCCATCAGTGAGTCGAAGCGTGGAGGAGAGACCCAGTTCTTC.

V gene TRBV10-1 combines with J gene TRBJ1-1; no firm D call. Germline loops: CDR1 WNHNN, CDR2 SYGVQD (reference sequence). V was trimmed by 8 bases and J by 4 bases, leaving 17 bases between them. This CDR3 comprises 14 residues. This chain's CDR3 is CASGSEPLGTEAFF. The DNA of the CDR3 is TGCGCCAGCGGTTCGGAGCCCTTGGGCACTGAAGCTTTCTTT.

This chain joins TRBV21-1 and TRBJ2-1; the DNA was not used to check the table's D call, TRBD1. TRBV21-1 has pseudogene status. The CDR3 consists of 15 residues. This CDR3 is CASGRPRTSGGEQFF. Written as DNA, the CDR3 is TGTGCCAGCGGGCGACCTAGAACCTCCGGGGGTGAGCAGTTCTTC.

In its sample, this clonotype was seen a few times. V usage is TRBV6-5 and J usage is TRBJ2-3, with TRBD2 matching over 13 bases. From germline, CDR1 is MNHEY and CDR2 SVGAGI. With 6 bases clipped from V and 1 base from J, the junction kept 4 bases outside the gene matches. This CDR3 contains 16 residues. Here the CDR3 DNA reads TGTGCCAGCAGCCGAACTAGCGGGGGGGGCACAGATACGCAGTATTTT. Translation gives CASSRTSGGGTDTQYF.

This clonotype appeared a single time. The V and J genes are TRBV12-3 or TRBV12-4 and TRBJ1-1; maybe TRBD1 (5 bases). The CDR3 totals 13 residues. V shed 9 bases and J shed 6 bases, with 17 bases lying between them. In DNA, the CDR3 is TGTGCCAGTCTCAGGGCCGGGGTCGCTGAAGCTTTCTTT. Translated, it gives CASLRAGVAEAFF.